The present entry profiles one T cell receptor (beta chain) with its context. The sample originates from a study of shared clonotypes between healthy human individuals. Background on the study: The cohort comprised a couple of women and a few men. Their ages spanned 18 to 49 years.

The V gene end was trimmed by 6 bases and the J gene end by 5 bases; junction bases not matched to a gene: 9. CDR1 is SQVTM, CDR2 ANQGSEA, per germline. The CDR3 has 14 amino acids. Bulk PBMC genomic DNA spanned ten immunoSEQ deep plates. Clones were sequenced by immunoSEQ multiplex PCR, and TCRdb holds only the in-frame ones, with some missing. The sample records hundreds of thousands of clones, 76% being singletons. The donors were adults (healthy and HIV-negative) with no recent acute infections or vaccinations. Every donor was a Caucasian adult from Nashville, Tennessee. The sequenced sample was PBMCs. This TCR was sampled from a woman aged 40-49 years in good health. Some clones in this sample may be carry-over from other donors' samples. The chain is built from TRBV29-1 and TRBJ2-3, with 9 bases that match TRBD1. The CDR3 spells CSVPNQDRGDTQYF. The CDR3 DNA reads TGCAGCGTCCCTAACCAGGACAGGGGAGATACGCAGTATTTT.